The 27 T cell receptor beta chains listed next were all sequenced from one sample in a study of beta chain features in type 1 diabetes. Expressed TCRB transcripts were sequenced, since all the RNA that had been isolated was reverse transcribed. Sequenced by immunoSEQ multiplex PCR; TCRdb stores in-frame clones only, minus some. This sample has some 330,000 clones, with around 13% found just once. No antigens are known for them. The study, taken as a whole, reports: Type 1 diabetes patients had TCRB CDR3s that were shorter (moderately but significantly so) in all four CD4+ subsets.

The sample comprised naive CD4+ T cells from blood. All receptors derive from a woman between 18 and 29 years old with type 1 diabetes.

In this sample, this clone turned up a few times. J is TRBJ2-5 and V is TRBV30; no firm D call. The germline V gene encodes CDR1 GTSNPN and CDR2 SVGIG (reference sequence). V was cut by 5 bases and J by 4 bases, with 14 bases left in between. The CDR3 contains 13 residues. CDR3 nucleotides: TGTGCCTGGGATCGGCGAGCAGGAGAGACCCAGTACTTC. It codes for CAWDRRAGETQYF.

This clone was counted a few times. V is TRBV10-3 and J is TRBJ2-1, with D tentatively TRBD2 (6 bases). This CDR3 is built from 14 residues. V gave up 4 bases and J gave up 6 bases, with 13 bases separating them. Germline V gene lookup returns CDR1 ENHRY and CDR2 SYGVKD. For the CDR3, the DNA is TGTGCCATCAGTGCCGCCAGGCGGGGCAATGAGCAGTTCTTC. It yields the protein CAISAARRGNEQFF.

This clone has only a few counts. The rearrangement uses TRBV7-6 and TRBJ1-5, with D unclear. This CDR3 spans 13 amino acids. The V gene's germline CDR1 is SGHVS and CDR2 FNYEAQ. V was pared by 0 bases and J by 8 bases, with 8 bases between. The CDR3 sequence is CASSLARGEPQHF. In DNA, the CDR3 is TGTGCCAGCAGCTTAGCGCGCGGGGAGCCCCAGCATTTT.

The V gene is TRBV25-1, the J gene TRBJ1-2; TRBD1 is a possible D gene (5 bases). CDR1 is MGHDK and CDR2 is SYGVNS in the germline V gene. CDR3 length: 13 amino acids. Trimming removed 4 bases from V and 6 bases from J, with 12 bases in between. The CDR3 protein is CASSGGAGNGYTF. The CDR3 coding sequence is TGTGCCAGCAGTGGTGGGGCCGGCAATGGCTACACCTTC.

The V and J genes are TRBV15 and TRBJ2-7; D not certain. There are 13 residues in the CDR3. Per germline, CDR1 LNHNV and CDR2 YYDKDF (reference sequence). Trimming left V 1 base short and J 7 bases short, with 11 bases between. DNA for the CDR3: TGTGCCACCAGCAGAGGTTCAGTGGAGGAGCAGTACTTC. Its translation is CATSRGSVEEQYF.

The chain is built from TRBV25-1 and TRBJ2-7; D is undetermined. This CDR3 has 14 amino acids. Trimming shortened V by 3 bases and J by 0 bases, and 9 bases separated the two germline ends. CDR1 is MGHDK, CDR2 SYGVNS, per germline. The CDR3 DNA is TGTGCCAGCAGTGATCAGGAAAGCTCCTACGAGCAGTACTTC. Translation: CASSDQESSYEQYF.

The chain couples TRBV30 to TRBJ2-7; 8 bases match TRBD1. This CDR3 comprises 15 residues. The germline V gene has CDR1 GTSNPN and CDR2 SVGIG (reference sequence). J lost 0 bases, V lost 2 bases, and 6 bases had no gene match. CDR3 residues: CAWSRETGDSYEQYF. The CDR3 coding sequence is TGTGCCTGGAGTAGAGAGACAGGGGACTCCTACGAGCAGTACTTC.

This clone was counted only a few times. The V and J genes are TRBV14 and TRBJ1-2; D ambiguous. In germline, CDR1 is SGHDN, CDR2 FVKESK. This CDR3 contains 13 residues. The V and J ends lost 0 bases and 3 bases respectively, with 5 bases between them. CDR3 sequence (DNA): TGTGCCAGCAGCCAAGATCCAGACTATGGCTACACCTTC. Its protein product is CASSQDPDYGYTF.

The chain joins TRBV29-1 to TRBJ2-5; 14 bases are shared with TRBD2. The germline gives CDR1 SQVTM, CDR2 ANQGSEA. This CDR3 region has 14 residues. V lost 8 bases, J lost 5 bases, and 7 bases stayed unmatched. CDR3 coding DNA: TGCAGCTCCCCGACTAGCGGGGGGGTGGAGACCCAGTACTTC. Protein: CSSPTSGGVETQYF.

This clone occurred a few times. This chain joins TRBV30 and TRBJ2-6, with TRBD2 matching over 8 bases. The CDR3 loop spans 15 amino acids. Losses at the gene ends were 2 bases for V and 0 bases for J; bases not matched to a gene: 0. CDR1 GTSNPN and CDR2 SVGIG come from the germline V gene (reference sequence). This CDR3 reads CAWSSGSSGANVLTF. In DNA form, the CDR3 reads TGTGCCTGGAGTAGCGGGAGCTCTGGGGCCAACGTCCTGACTTTC.

This clone was observed a handful of times. This sample includes further DNA sequences coding for the same CDR3. The chain has TRBV7-9 and TRBJ2-7; unclear D gene. Germline CDR1 SEHNR, CDR2 FQNEAQ (reference sequence). Trimming left V 5 bases short and J 0 bases short, with 2 bases between. CDR3 size: 11 residues. The DNA for the CDR3 is TGTGCCAGCAGCCTCTCCTACGAGCAGTACTTC. Its protein product is CASSLSYEQYF.

The rearrangement links TRBV9 to TRBJ1-1, with a possible D match to TRBD1 (6 bases). The V and J ends lost 4 bases and 0 bases respectively, with 10 bases between them. Per germline, CDR1 SGDLS and CDR2 YYNGEE. The CDR3 spans 14 residues. Written as DNA, the CDR3 is TGTGCCAGCAGCACTGGACAGATGAACACTGAAGCTTTCTTT. It translates to CASSTGQMNTEAFF.

This clone appeared a few times. The chain is built from TRBV14 and TRBJ2-1, with D possibly matching TRBD2 (6 bases). CDR3 length: 13 amino acids. The V and J ends lost 4 bases and 15 bases respectively, with 19 bases between them. Germline V gives CDR1 SGHDN, CDR2 FVKESK. The CDR3 loop reads CASSRPGLFHPFF. Written as DNA, the CDR3 is TGTGCCAGCAGCCGACCGGGACTTTTTCACCCGTTCTTC.

The chain employs TRBV4-3 and TRBJ2-3, with D tentatively TRBD2 (5 bases). Deletions cut 5 bases from V and 4 bases from J, with 13 bases between. CDR3 length: 14 amino acids. Germline V gene sequence: CDR1 LGHNA, CDR2 YSLEER. The CDR3 DNA is TGCGCCAGCAGCACTAGTAGCGCGGCAGATACGCAGTATTTT. This sequence encodes CASSTSSAADTQYF.

The rearrangement uses TRBV6-5 and TRBJ2-1; D gene ambiguous. The CDR3 spans 13 residues. Germline V gene lookup returns CDR1 MNHEY and CDR2 SVGAGI. V was pared by 6 bases and J by 4 bases, with 10 bases between. The CDR3 loop is CASRPPGYNEQFF. In nucleotides, the CDR3 is TGTGCCAGCAGGCCTCCCGGGTACAATGAGCAGTTCTTC.

The V gene is TRBV18, the J gene TRBJ1-4, with 7 bases lining up with TRBD1. Germline V gives CDR1 KGHSH, CDR2 LQKENI. V gave up 0 bases and J gave up 5 bases; unmatched junction bases: 6. The CDR3 runs 16 residues. CDR3 sequence reads: CASSPPQTGQNEKLFF. The CDR3, as DNA: TGTGCCAGCTCACCACCGCAGACAGGGCAAAATGAAAAACTGTTTTTT.

This clone was counted between two and nine times. This chain links TRBV7-9 with TRBJ1-1, with no clear D. The CDR3 sequence is 10 residues long. Trimming shortened V by 5 bases and J by 8 bases, and 6 bases separated the two germline ends. Germline lookup yields CDR1 SEHNR and CDR2 FQNEAQ (reference sequence). The CDR3, as DNA: TGTGCCAGCAGCCTACCAGAAGCTTTCTTT. Amino acid sequence: CASSLPEAFF. The entire variable domain, with the rest obtained from reference TRBV7-9 and TRBJ1-1, is as follows: DTGVSQNPRHKITKRGQNVTFRCDPISEHNRLYWYRQTLGQGPEFLTYFQNEAQLEKSRLLSDRFSAERPKGSFSTLEIQRTEQGDSAMYLCASSLPEAFFGQGTRLTVV.

The chain carries TRBV7-2 and TRBJ2-3; D call uncertain. This CDR3 contains 12 residues. From germline, CDR1 is SGHTA and CDR2 FQGNSA. Trimming took off 8 bases at V and 4 bases at J, with 10 bases between the two ends. This CDR3 is CASRVEPDTQYF. The CDR3 DNA reads as TGTGCCAGCCGTGTGGAGCCAGATACGCAGTATTTT.

The chain employs TRBV4-3 and TRBJ2-7, with D tentatively TRBD2 (5 bases). Between the trimmed V and J ends, which lost 2 bases and 9 bases, there was a span of 17 bases. The CDR3 length is 14 residues. Germline CDR1 LGHNA, CDR2 YSLEER. CDR3 nucleotide sequence: TGCGCCAGCAGCCAAACGCCCTTTGAGGGATTGCAGTACTTC. Encoded protein: CASSQTPFEGLQYF.

There are a few counts of this clone. The rearrangement links TRBV6-5 to TRBJ2-5; possibly TRBD1 for D (6 bases). CDR3 length equals 13 residues. Deletions cut 6 bases from V and 2 bases from J, with 10 bases between. Germline-derived CDR1 and CDR2 are MNHEY and SVGAGI. This chain's CDR3 is CASSRQEQETQYF. CDR3 nucleotides: TGTGCCAGCAGCCGACAGGAACAAGAGACCCAGTACTTC.

This clone has just a few counts. The rearrangement uses TRBV4-3 and TRBJ2-2; D is perhaps TRBD1 (5 bases). V lost 4 bases to trimming and J lost 6 bases, with 12 bases between them. This CDR3 spans 14 amino acids. CDR1 is LGHNA, CDR2 YSLEER, per germline. This CDR3 is CASSPSRVAGELFF. In DNA form, the CDR3 reads TGCGCCAGCAGCCCCAGCAGGGTAGCCGGGGAGCTGTTTTTT.

This clone was recorded a few times. This chain links TRBV18 with TRBJ2-1, with TRBD2 matching over 10 bases. The germline V gene encodes CDR1 KGHSH and CDR2 LQKENI. This CDR3 region has 16 residues. The ends lost 0 bases at V and 4 bases at J; junction bases unmatched: 3. The CDR3 bases are TGTGCCAGCTCACCACCGAGCGGGGGGGTTTACAATGAGCAGTTCTTC. Amino acids: CASSPPSGGVYNEQFF.

The chain recombines TRBV7-9 with TRBJ2-1; the match to TRBD1 covers 7 bases. This CDR3 is built from 15 residues. Germline V gene lookup returns CDR1 SEHNR and CDR2 FQNEAQ (reference sequence). With V trimmed by 3 bases and J by 6 bases, 8 bases remained unmatched. The CDR3 is CASSFLTGIGNEQFF. CDR3 bases: TGTGCCAGCAGCTTCCTGACAGGGATTGGCAATGAGCAGTTCTTC.

The chain employs TRBV4-2 and TRBJ2-7; 7 bases line up with TRBD2. J lost 4 bases, V lost 4 bases, and 10 bases had no gene match. The length of the CDR3 is 15 residues. In germline, CDR1 is LGHNA, CDR2 YNFKEQ. CDR3 in amino acids: CASSPNSGSPYEQYF. CDR3 bases: TGTGCCAGCAGCCCGAATAGCGGGTCCCCGTACGAGCAGTACTTC.

This clone was picked up a small number of times. The J gene is TRBJ2-1, the V gene TRBV9; possibly TRBD2 for D (6 bases). The CDR3 runs 17 residues. Germline V gene lookup returns CDR1 SGDLS and CDR2 YYNGEE. V lost 4 bases, J lost 2 bases, and 19 bases lay in between. DNA of the CDR3: TGTGCCAGCAGCCCCCAAGGTGGGGGGAGGACCTACAATGAGCAGTTCTTC. It specifies CASSPQGGGRTYNEQFF.

This clone appeared a few times. The V call is TRBV14, the J call TRBJ1-2, with D possibly matching TRBD1 (5 bases). Germline assignment: CDR1 SGHDN and CDR2 FVKESK. V lost 4 bases, J lost 3 bases, and 15 bases lay in between. The CDR3 runs 15 residues. The CDR3 DNA sequence: TGTGCCAGCAGCCTCTTCGGGGGGGAGGACTATGGCTACACCTTC. This translates into CASSLFGGEDYGYTF.

The CDR3 DNA reads as TGTGCCAGTAGGTTGGGCCCAGGCTACAATGAGCAGTTCTTC. Protein sequence: CASRLGPGYNEQFF. The chain combines TRBV19 with TRBJ2-1, with unresolved D. The CDR3 contains 14 residues. Germline values: CDR1 LNHDA, CDR2 SQIVND (reference sequence). Trimming took off 6 bases at V and 3 bases at J, with 12 bases between the two ends.